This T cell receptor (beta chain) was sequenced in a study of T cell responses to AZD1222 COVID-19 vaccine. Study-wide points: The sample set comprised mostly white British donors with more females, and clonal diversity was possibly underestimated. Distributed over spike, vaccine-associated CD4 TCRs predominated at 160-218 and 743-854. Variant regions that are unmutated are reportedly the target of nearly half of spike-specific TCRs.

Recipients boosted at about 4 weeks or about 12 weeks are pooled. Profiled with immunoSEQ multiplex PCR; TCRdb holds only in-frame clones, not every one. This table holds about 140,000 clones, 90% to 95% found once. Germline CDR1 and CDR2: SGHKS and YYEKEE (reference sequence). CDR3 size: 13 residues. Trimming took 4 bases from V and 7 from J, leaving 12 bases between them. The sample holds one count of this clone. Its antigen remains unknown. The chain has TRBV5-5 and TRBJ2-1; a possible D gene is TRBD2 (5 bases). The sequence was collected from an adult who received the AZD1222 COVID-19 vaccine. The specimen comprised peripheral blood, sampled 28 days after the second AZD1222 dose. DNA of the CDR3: TGTGCCAGCAGCCCGGGGATTTGGAATGAGCAGTTCTTC. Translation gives CASSPGIWNEQFF.